This T cell receptor beta chain appears in the sequencing data of a study of CD8 T cells in ankylosing spondylitis. Study observations and caveats: Some of the motif variants had earlier been found in reactive arthritis patients' fluid and blood. What appeared characteristic of ankylosing spondylitis blood was a TCR beta motif of 7 or 8 highly homologous variants. Clones linked to disease were reported to show significant enrichment in matched ankylosing spondylitis synovial fluid.

Regarding this clonotype: Its antigen remains unknown.

V was pared by 1 base and J by 5 bases, with 8 bases between. This CDR3 region has 14 residues. TCRdb independently ran MiXCR on the 5' RACE reads; one entry per CDR3 protein. The sample yields 200,000 or so distinct CDR3 sequences, 10% to 15% seen once. This TCR derives from a female donor with ankylosing spondylitis or in good health (not recorded which). The specimen was blood, either unsorted or a sorted T cell fraction (not recorded which). The rearrangement links TRBV12-3 or TRBV12-4 to TRBJ2-2, with D maybe TRBD1 (6 bases). The CDR3 coding sequence is TGTGCCAGCAGTTTAGAGGGACATACCGGGGAGCTGTTTTTT. Its translation: CASSLEGHTGELFF.